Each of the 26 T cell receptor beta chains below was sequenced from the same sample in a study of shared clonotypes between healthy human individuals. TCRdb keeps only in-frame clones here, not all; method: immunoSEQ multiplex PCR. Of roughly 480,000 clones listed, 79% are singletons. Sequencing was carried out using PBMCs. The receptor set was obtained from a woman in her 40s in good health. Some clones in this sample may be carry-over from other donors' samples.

The CDR3 here is CASSVEGRAIYGYTF. The CDR3 DNA reads TGTGCCAGCAGCGTAGAAGGCAGGGCGATCTATGGCTACACCTTC. J is TRBJ1-2 and V is TRBV9; tentative D call: TRBD1 (5 bases). The length of the CDR3 is 15 residues. V dropped 0 bases and J dropped 4 bases, with 13 bases sitting between them. Germline V lookup: CDR1 SGDLS, CDR2 YYNGEE.

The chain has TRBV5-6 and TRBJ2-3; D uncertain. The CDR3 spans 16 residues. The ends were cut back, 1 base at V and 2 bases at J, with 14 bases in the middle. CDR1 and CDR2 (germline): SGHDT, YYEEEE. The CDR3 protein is CASSLNDVSDTDTQYF. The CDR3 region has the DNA TGTGCCAGCAGCTTGAACGACGTCAGCGACACAGATACGCAGTATTTT.

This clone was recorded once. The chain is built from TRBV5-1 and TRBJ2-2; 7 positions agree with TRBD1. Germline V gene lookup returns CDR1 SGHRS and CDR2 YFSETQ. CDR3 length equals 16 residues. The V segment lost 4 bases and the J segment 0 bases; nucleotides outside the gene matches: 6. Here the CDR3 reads CASSRTGNPNTGELFF. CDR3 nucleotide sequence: TGCGCCAGCAGCAGGACAGGAAATCCGAACACCGGGGAGCTGTTTTTT. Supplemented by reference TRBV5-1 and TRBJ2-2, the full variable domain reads KAGVTQTPRYLIKTRGQQVTLSCSPISGHRSVSWYQQTPGQGLQFLFEYFSETQRNKGNFPGRFSGRQFSNSRSEMNVSTLELGDSALYLCASSRTGNPNTGELFFGEGSRLTVL.

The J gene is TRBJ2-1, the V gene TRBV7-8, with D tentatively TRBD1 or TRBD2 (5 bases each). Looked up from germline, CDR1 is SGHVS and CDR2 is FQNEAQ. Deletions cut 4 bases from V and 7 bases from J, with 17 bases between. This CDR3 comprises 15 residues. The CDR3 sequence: CASSSGLIGTNEQFF. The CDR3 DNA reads TGTGCCAGCAGCTCGGGGCTAATAGGTACAAATGAGCAGTTCTTC. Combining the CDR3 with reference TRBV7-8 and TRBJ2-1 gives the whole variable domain GAGVSQSPRYKVAKRGQDVALRCDPISGHVSLFWYQQALGQGPEFLTYFQNEAQLDKSGLPSDRFFAERPEGSVSTLKIQRTQQEDSAVYLCASSSGLIGTNEQFFGPGTRLTVL.

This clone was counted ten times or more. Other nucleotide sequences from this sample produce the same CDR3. The CDR3: CASSQDLGEKLFF. In DNA, the CDR3 is TGTGCCAGCAGCCAAGATCTAGGGGAAAAACTGTTTTTT. The chain employs TRBV4-2 and TRBJ1-4; D is ambiguous. V lost 0 bases to trimming and J lost 8 bases, with 7 bases between them. The length of the CDR3 is 13 residues. Germline CDR1 reads LGHNA; CDR2 reads YNFKEQ.

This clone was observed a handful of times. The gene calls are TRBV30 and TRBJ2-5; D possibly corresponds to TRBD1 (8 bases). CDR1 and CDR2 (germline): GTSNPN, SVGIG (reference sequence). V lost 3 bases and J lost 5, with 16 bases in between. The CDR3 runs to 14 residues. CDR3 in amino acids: CAWSANRGGETQYF. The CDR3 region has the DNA TGTGCCTGGAGCGCAAACAGGGGGGGGGAGACCCAGTACTTC.

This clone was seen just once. The CDR3 coding sequence is TGTGCCAGCAGTTTAGGTATCCCCAATACGCAGTATTTT. Translation: CASSLGIPNTQYF. The rearrangement joins TRBV28 to TRBJ2-3; D gene uncertain. V was pared by 2 bases and J by 7 bases, with 10 bases between. CDR1 is MDHEN and CDR2 is SYDVKM in the germline V gene. The CDR3 spans 13 residues.

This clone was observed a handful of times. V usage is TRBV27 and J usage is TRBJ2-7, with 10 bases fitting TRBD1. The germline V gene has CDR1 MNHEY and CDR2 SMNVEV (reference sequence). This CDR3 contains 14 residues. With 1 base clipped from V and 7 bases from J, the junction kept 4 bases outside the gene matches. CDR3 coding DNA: TGTGCCAGCAGTTTATACGGGACAGGGGTTGAGCAGTACTTC. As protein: CASSLYGTGVEQYF.

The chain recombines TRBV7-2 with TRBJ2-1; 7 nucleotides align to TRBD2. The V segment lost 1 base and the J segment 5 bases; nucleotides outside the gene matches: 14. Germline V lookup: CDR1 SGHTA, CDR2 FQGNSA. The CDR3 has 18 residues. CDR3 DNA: TGTGCCAGCAGCTTAGGGGTACCGAGACTAGCCAGTGACAATGAGCAGTTCTTC. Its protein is CASSLGVPRLASDNEQFF.

The CDR3 DNA sequence: TGTGCCAGCAGCGTCGAAAATTTGAGGGCGGGACGGATCTCCCCTACCATATATTTT. Protein product: CASSVENLRAGRISPTIYF. This chain joins TRBV9 and TRBJ1-3, with D possibly TRBD1 on 5 matching bases. V was clipped by 2 bases and J by 10 bases, with 31 bases between them. This CDR3 contains 19 residues. Germline-derived CDR1 and CDR2 are SGDLS and YYNGEE.

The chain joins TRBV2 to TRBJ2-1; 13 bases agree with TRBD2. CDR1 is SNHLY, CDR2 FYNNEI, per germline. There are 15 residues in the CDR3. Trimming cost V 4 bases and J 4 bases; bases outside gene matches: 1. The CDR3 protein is CASSGLAGGYNEQFF. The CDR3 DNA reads TGTGCCAGCAGTGGACTAGCGGGAGGTTACAATGAGCAGTTCTTC.

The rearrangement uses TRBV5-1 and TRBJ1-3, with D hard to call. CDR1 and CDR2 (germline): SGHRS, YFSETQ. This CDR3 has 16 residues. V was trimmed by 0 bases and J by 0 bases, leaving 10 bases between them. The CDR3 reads CASSLERVSSGNTIYF. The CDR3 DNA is TGCGCCAGCAGCTTGGAAAGGGTTAGCTCTGGAAACACCATATATTTT.

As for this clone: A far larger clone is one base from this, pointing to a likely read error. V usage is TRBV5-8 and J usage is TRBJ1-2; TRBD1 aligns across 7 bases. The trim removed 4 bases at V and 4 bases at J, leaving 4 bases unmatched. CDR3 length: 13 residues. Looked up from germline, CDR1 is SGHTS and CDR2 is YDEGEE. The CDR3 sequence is CASSPTGIYGYTF. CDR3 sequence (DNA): TGTGCCAGCAGCCCGACAGGGATCTATGGCTACACCTTC.

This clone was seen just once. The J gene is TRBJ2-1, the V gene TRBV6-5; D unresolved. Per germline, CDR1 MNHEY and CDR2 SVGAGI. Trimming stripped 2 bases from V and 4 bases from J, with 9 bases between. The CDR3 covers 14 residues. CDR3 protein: CASSYNDVYNEQFF. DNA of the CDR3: TGTGCCAGCAGTTACAACGACGTATACAATGAGCAGTTCTTC.

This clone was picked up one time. CDR3 in amino acids: CASSLVPGPYEQYF. The DNA for the CDR3 is TGTGCCAGCAGCTTAGTTCCAGGACCCTACGAGCAGTACTTC. V usage is TRBV7-2 and J usage is TRBJ2-7, with D unclear. Per the germline V gene, CDR1 is SGHTA and CDR2 is FQGNSA. There are 14 residues in the CDR3. V shed 1 base and J shed 2 bases, with 9 bases lying between them.

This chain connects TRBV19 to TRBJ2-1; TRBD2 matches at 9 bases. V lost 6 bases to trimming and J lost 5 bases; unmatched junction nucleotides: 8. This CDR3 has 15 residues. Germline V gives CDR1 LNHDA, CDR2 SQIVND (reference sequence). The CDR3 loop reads CASSLAGVLNNEQFF. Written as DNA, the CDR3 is TGTGCCAGTAGCTTAGCGGGAGTCCTCAACAATGAGCAGTTCTTC.

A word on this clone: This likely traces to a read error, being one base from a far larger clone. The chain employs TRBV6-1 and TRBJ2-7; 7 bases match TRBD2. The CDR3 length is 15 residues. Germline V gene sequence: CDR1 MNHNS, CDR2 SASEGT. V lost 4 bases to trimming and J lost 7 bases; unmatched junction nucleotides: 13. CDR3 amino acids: CASSGAAGTNREQYF. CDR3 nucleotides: TGTGCCAGCAGTGGAGCAGCCGGGACTAATAGGGAGCAGTACTTC.

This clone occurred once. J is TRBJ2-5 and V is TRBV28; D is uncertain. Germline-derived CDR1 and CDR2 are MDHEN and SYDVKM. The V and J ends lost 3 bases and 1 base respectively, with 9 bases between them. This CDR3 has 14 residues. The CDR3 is CASSLVAIQETQYF. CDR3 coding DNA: TGTGCCAGCAGTTTGGTGGCAATCCAAGAGACCCAGTACTTC.

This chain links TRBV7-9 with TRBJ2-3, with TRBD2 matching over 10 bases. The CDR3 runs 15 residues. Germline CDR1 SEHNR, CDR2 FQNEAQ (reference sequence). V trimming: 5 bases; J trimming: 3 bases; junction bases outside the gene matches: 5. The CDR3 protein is CASSGASGRTDTQYF. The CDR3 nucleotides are TGTGCCAGCAGCGGGGCTAGCGGGAGAACAGATACGCAGTATTTT. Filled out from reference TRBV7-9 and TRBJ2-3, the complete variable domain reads DTGVSQNPRHKITKRGQNVTFRCDPISEHNRLYWYRQTLGQGPEFLTYFQNEAQLEKSRLLSDRFSAERPKGSFSTLEIQRTEQGDSAMYLCASSGASGRTDTQYFGPGTRLTVL.

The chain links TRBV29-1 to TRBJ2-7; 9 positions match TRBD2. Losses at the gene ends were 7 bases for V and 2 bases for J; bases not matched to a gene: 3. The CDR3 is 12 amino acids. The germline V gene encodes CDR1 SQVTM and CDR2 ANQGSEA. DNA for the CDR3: TGCAGCGCTAGACTAGCGGCCTACGAGCAGTACTTC. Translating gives CSARLAAYEQYF.

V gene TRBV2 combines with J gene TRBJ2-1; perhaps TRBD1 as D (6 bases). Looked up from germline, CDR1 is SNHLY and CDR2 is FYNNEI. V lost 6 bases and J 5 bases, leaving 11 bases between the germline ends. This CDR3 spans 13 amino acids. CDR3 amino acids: CASRDTGHNEQFF. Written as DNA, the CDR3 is TGTGCCAGCAGAGATACAGGGCACAATGAGCAGTTCTTC.

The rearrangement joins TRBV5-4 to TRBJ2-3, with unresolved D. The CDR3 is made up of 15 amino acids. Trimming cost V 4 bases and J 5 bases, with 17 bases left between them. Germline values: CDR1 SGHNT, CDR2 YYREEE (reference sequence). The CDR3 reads CASSRPRGSGDTQYF. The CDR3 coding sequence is TGTGCCAGCAGCCGCCCCCGAGGATCTGGAGATACGCAGTATTTT.

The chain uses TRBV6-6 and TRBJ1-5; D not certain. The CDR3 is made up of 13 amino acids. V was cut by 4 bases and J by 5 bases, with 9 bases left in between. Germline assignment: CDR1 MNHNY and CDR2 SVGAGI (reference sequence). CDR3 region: CASSWLSDQPQHF. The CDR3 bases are TGTGCCAGCAGTTGGCTTTCTGATCAGCCCCAGCATTTT.

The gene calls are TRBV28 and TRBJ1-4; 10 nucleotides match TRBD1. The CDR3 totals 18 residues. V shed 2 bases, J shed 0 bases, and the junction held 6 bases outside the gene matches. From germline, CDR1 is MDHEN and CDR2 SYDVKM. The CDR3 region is CASSLQGQGSSTNEKLFF. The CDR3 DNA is TGTGCCAGCAGTTTACAGGGACAGGGGTCCTCAACTAATGAAAAACTGTTTTTT.

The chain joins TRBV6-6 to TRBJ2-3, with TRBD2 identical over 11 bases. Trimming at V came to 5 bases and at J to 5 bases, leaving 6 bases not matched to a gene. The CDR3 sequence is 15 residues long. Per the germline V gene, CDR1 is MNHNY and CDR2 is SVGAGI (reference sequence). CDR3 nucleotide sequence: TGTGCCAGCAGTCGACTAGCGGGACAGGGAGATACGCAGTATTTT. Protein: CASSRLAGQGDTQYF.

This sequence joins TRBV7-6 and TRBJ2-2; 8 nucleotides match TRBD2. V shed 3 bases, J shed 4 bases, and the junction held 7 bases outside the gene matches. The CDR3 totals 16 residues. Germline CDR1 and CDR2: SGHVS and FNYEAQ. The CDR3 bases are TGTGCCAGCAGCTTTCAAGCGGGAGTTGGCACCGGGGAGCTGTTTTTT. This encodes CASSFQAGVGTGELFF. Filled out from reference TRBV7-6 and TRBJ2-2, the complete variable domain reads GAGVSQSPRYKVTKRGQDVALRCDPISGHVSLYWYRQALGQGPEFLTYFNYEAQQDKSGLPNDRFSAERPEGSISTLTIQRTEQRDSAMYRCASSFQAGVGTGELFFGEGSRLTVL.